What follows are 20 T cell receptor beta chains derived from one specimen sequenced in a study of blood T cell repertoires in COVID-19. The method was immunoSEQ multiplex PCR; TCRdb's version includes in-frame clones alone and lacks a portion of them. Of approximately 260,000 clones in the sample, 88% were seen once. Sequencing used PBMCs or T cells enriched from blood (not recorded which). Every receptor here comes from a woman aged 40 to 50 with acute COVID-19.

V and J are TRBV27 and TRBJ2-1; 10 bases line up with TRBD2. Germline V gene sequence: CDR1 MNHEY, CDR2 SMNVEV (reference sequence). The CDR3 spans 16 residues. V gave up 6 bases and J gave up 4 bases; unmatched junction bases: 9. The CDR3 loop is CASSPDRTSGYNEQFF. CDR3 sequence (DNA): TGTGCCAGCAGCCCAGACCGGACTAGCGGATACAATGAGCAGTTCTTC.

The gene calls are TRBV28 and TRBJ1-1; unclear D gene. Trimming shortened V by 6 bases and J by 4 bases, and 27 bases separated the two germline ends. This CDR3 has 18 amino acids. Germline V CDR1 and CDR2: MDHEN, SYDVKM. DNA for the CDR3: TGTGCCAGCAGCACCCATGTCCGTGGCCGGGGTGTGAGCACTGAAGCTTTCTTT. Its translation is CASSTHVRGRGVSTEAFF.

J is TRBJ1-3 and V is TRBV14; TRBD1 is a possible D gene (6 bases). V dropped 4 bases and J dropped 0 bases, with 19 bases sitting between them. This CDR3 region has 18 residues. Germline-derived CDR1 and CDR2 are SGHDN and FVKESK. Written as DNA, the CDR3 is TGTGCCAGCAGCCGCAGAGCGGGGACAACCTACTCTGGAAACACCATATATTTT. It encodes CASSRRAGTTYSGNTIYF.

V and J are TRBV28 and TRBJ2-1; 7 bases are shared with TRBD1. CDR1 and CDR2 from the germline V gene are MDHEN and SYDVKM. CDR3 length: 16 amino acids. With V trimmed by 5 bases and J by 2 bases, 9 bases remained unmatched. Here the CDR3 reads CASSAYPGQPYNEQFF. CDR3 bases: TGTGCCAGCAGTGCCTACCCGGGACAGCCCTACAATGAGCAGTTCTTC.

The chain combines TRBV28 with TRBJ1-4, with 7 bases fitting TRBD1. Germline CDR1 is MDHEN and CDR2 is SYDVKM. There are 14 residues in the CDR3. The J segment lost 8 bases and the V segment lost 9 bases, leaving 12 bases of the junction unmatched. The CDR3 protein is CASHPRGHIEKLFF. The CDR3 DNA reads TGTGCCAGTCACCCGAGGGGGCATATCGAAAAACTGTTTTTT.

The chain combines TRBV27 with TRBJ2-1; D perhaps matches TRBD2 (6 bases). Trimming cost V 5 bases and J 4 bases, with 12 bases left between them. The CDR3 contains 14 residues. Germline V gives CDR1 MNHEY, CDR2 SMNVEV (reference sequence). The CDR3 nucleotides read TGTGCCAGCAGTAAGGGGACTTGGTACAATGAGCAGTTCTTC. Protein: CASSKGTWYNEQFF.

The chain joins TRBV2 to TRBJ1-3, with 7 bases that match TRBD1. From germline, CDR1 is SNHLY and CDR2 FYNNEI. CDR3 length equals 14 residues. With 6 bases clipped from V and 2 bases from J, the junction kept 4 bases outside the gene matches. DNA for the CDR3: TGTGCCAGCAGGGTAGACAGGGCTGGAAACACCATATATTTT. Residues: CASRVDRAGNTIYF. Variable domain in full (rest from reference TRBV2 and TRBJ1-3): EPEVTQTPSHQVTQMGQEVILRCVPISNHLYFYWYRQILGQKVEFLVSFYNNEISEKSEIFDDQFSVERPDGSNFTLKIRSTKLEDSAMYFCASRVDRAGNTIYFGEGSWLTVV.

This clone turned up a few times. This chain joins TRBV10-1 and TRBJ2-7, with 10 bases identical to TRBD2. V dropped 5 bases and J dropped 2; count of bases not matched to a gene: 3. CDR1 is WNHNN, CDR2 SYGVQD, per germline (reference sequence). The CDR3 length is 14 residues. The CDR3 nucleotides read TGCGCCAGCAGTACTAGCGGGAAACCCTACGAGCAGTACGTC. Its protein is CASSTSGKPYEQYV.

This clone was observed once. This chain connects TRBV9 to TRBJ2-3; tentative D call: TRBD2 (6 bases). CDR1 is SGDLS and CDR2 is YYNGEE in the germline V gene. The CDR3 runs 14 residues. The V and J ends lost 4 bases and 6 bases respectively, with 15 bases between them. The CDR3 region has the DNA TGTGCCAGCAGCTACTCTGGAGGGTTGGATACGCAGTATTTT. Protein: CASSYSGGLDTQYF.

This sequence joins TRBV19 and TRBJ2-1; D not resolved. The germline V and J ends were trimmed by 5 bases and 8 bases, with 16 bases remaining between them. The V gene's germline CDR1 is LNHDA and CDR2 SQIVND (reference sequence). This CDR3 spans 14 amino acids. This CDR3 reads CASSPRPAHDEQFF. CDR3 nucleotides: TGTGCCAGTAGTCCCCGTCCTGCACACGATGAGCAGTTCTTC.

The J gene is TRBJ2-3, the V gene TRBV5-4; D call uncertain. Looked up from germline, CDR1 is SGHNT and CDR2 is YYREEE (reference sequence). The CDR3 extends over 14 amino acids. With 4 bases removed from V and 0 bases from J, the gap between germline ends came to 9 bases. CDR3 sequence: CASSQSGSTDTQYF. In DNA form, the CDR3 reads TGTGCCAGCAGCCAAAGTGGCAGCACAGATACGCAGTATTTT.

This clone has a handful of counts. J is TRBJ2-5 and V is TRBV30; D unclear. The CDR3 extends over 13 amino acids. Germline values: CDR1 GTSNPN, CDR2 SVGIG (reference sequence). The germline V and J ends were trimmed by 0 bases and 4 bases, with 9 bases remaining between them. CDR3 sequence (DNA): TGTGCCTGGAGTGTACGTAGCAGAGAGACCCAGTACTTC. The encoded protein is CAWSVRSRETQYF.

This clone has just a few counts. The V and J genes are TRBV7-9 and TRBJ1-1; 8 bases are shared with TRBD1. J gave up 1 base and V 2 bases, and 0 bases lay outside the gene matches. The germline gives CDR1 SEHNR, CDR2 FQNEAQ (reference sequence). CDR3 length: 14 amino acids. The DNA of the CDR3 is TGTGCCAGCAGCTTACAGGGGGCGAACACTGAAGCTTTCTTT. Protein sequence: CASSLQGANTEAFF.

This chain connects TRBV5-1 to TRBJ1-2, with D perhaps TRBD1 (6 bases). The CDR3 loop spans 14 amino acids. With 4 bases removed from V and 6 bases from J, the gap between germline ends came to 16 bases. CDR1 and CDR2 from the germline V gene are SGHRS and YFSETQ. The CDR3 region has the DNA TGCGCCAGCAGCCGGGAGGGGGGGGCGCATGGCTACACCTTC. It specifies CASSREGGAHGYTF.

This chain connects TRBV13 to TRBJ1-1; TRBD1 is a possible D gene (6 bases). CDR1 PRHDT and CDR2 FYEKMQ come from the germline V gene (reference sequence). V gave up 5 bases and J gave up 5 bases, with 15 bases separating them. The CDR3 runs 14 residues. The CDR3 region is CASSGGQKETEAFF. The CDR3 nucleotides read TGTGCCAGCAGCGGTGGACAGAAGGAGACTGAAGCTTTCTTT.

CDR3 nucleotides: TGTGCCAGTAGTTTACGACTAGCGGGTGCGGAGACCCAGTACTTC. Residues: CASSLRLAGAETQYF. The chain links TRBV19 to TRBJ2-5, with 10 bases fitting TRBD2. After removal of 5 bases from V and 5 bases from J, the junction contained 8 bases not matched to a gene. The CDR3 is 15 residues long. Germline V CDR1 and CDR2: LNHDA, SQIVND (reference sequence).

As regards this clone: The same CDR3 can be traced to other DNA sequences in this sample. The CDR3, as DNA: TGTGCCAGCTCAAGCCCCGGGGAGCTGTTTTTT. It translates to CASSSPGELFF. The gene calls are TRBV28 and TRBJ2-2; D remains unclear. CDR1 and CDR2 (germline): MDHEN, SYDVKM. The CDR3 consists of 11 residues. V gave up 8 bases and J gave up 6 bases, with 7 bases separating them.

V gene TRBV30 combines with J gene TRBJ1-1; a weak D match, TRBD1 (6 bases). Germline-derived CDR1 and CDR2 are GTSNPN and SVGIG (reference sequence). The CDR3 extends over 17 amino acids. V lost 0 bases and J lost 6, with 23 bases in between. Here the CDR3 DNA reads TGTGCCTGGAGTGTACTTGGGGGGGCCCAACCGGGCGCTGAAGCTTTCTTT. Translation: CAWSVLGGAQPGAEAFF.

V and J are TRBV19 and TRBJ1-2, with D tentatively TRBD1 (6 bases). Germline V CDR1 and CDR2: LNHDA, SQIVND (reference sequence). V was cut by 5 bases and J by 8 bases, with 27 bases left in between. This CDR3 has 17 amino acids. The CDR3 is CASSSSPGTPITRGYTF. The CDR3 coding sequence is TGTGCCAGTAGTTCTTCACCCGGGACACCCATTACTAGGGGCTACACCTTC.

The chain carries TRBV11-2 and TRBJ1-5; weak D call: TRBD1 (6 bases). Deletions cut 5 bases from V and 7 bases from J, with 15 bases between. This CDR3 comprises 14 residues. Germline V CDR1 and CDR2: SGHAT, FQNNGV. In DNA form, the CDR3 reads TGTGCCAGCAGCCCCACAGGGTACCAACAGCCCCAGCATTTT. This sequence encodes CASSPTGYQQPQHF.